Listed below are T cell receptor beta chains from one sample, sequenced in a study of blood T cell repertoires in COVID-19. Profiling relied on immunoSEQ multiplex PCR, and the TCRdb table lists in-frame clones only, not all of them. The table has some 190,000 clones, under 80% seen once. Sequencing was done on a sample of PBMCs or T cells enriched from blood (not recorded which). These receptors all come from a woman aged 45 to 65 with acute COVID-19. Each CDR3 is given with its conserved first and last residue. A D gene is named only where the DNA matches it firmly. Clone size appears in some rows only: once, few, many, or a class for an expanded clone.

clone_size d_call j_call v_call cdr3_nt cdr3_aa
NA TRBD1 TRBJ1-5 TRBV28 TGTGCCAGCACTGACAGGGTCCAGCCCCAGCATTTT CASTDRVQPQHF
NA NA TRBJ2-5 TRBV25-1 TGTGCCAGCAGTGAATATAACAGGGTCGAGGAGACCCAGTACTTC CASSEYNRVEETQYF
NA TRBD2 TRBJ2-5 TRBV7-9 TGTGCCAGCAGCTTAGCTTCCGGGGGGGCGCGGGAGACCCAGTACTTC CASSLASGGARETQYF
NA NA TRBJ1-3 TRBV14 TGTGCCAGCAGCCGGCTTGGAAACACCATATATTTT CASSRLGNTIYF
NA TRBD1 TRBJ2-5 TRBV2 TGTGCCAGCAGTGAAGGGCCCGGGACAGGGGGCAGACAAGAGACCCAGTACTTC CASSEGPGTGGRQETQYF
NA NA TRBJ1-1 TRBV4-2 TGTGCCAGCAGCCAAGAGGGCAGGGACACTGAAGCTTTCTTT CASSQEGRDTEAFF
NA NA TRBJ1-1 TRBV14 TGTGCCAGCAGCCAGATGAATCAGGGAAGAAGGACTGAAGCTTTCTTT CASSQMNQGRRTEAFF
NA TRBD1 TRBJ2-5 TRBV28 TGTGCCAGCAGTTCCCCCTACAGGGGGCGAGAGACCCAGTACTTC CASSSPYRGRETQYF
NA TRBD2 TRBJ2-3 TRBV19 TGTGCCAGTAGTATATGGGCTAGCGGGGGGGCCTTCTCAACAGATACGCAGTATTTT CASSIWASGGAFSTDTQYF
NA TRBD1 TRBJ1-2 TRBV24-1 TGTGCCACCAGTGATCGAGGACAGGGAAACTATGGCTACACCTTC CATSDRGQGNYGYTF
NA TRBD1 TRBJ1-1 TRBV5-1 TGCGCCAGCAGCTCCGACAGGGGGCGTTTGAGGAACACTGAAGCTTTCTTT CASSSDRGRLRNTEAFF
NA TRBD1 TRBJ1-5 TRBV7-2 TGTGCCAGCAGCTTAGGCGTACAGGGGAGCAATCAGCCCCAGCATTTT CASSLGVQGSNQPQHF
once TRBD1 TRBJ1-1 TRBV29-1 TGCAGCGCCCTGAGTTGGGCAGGGGGCGAGGCTGAAGCTTTCTTT CSALSWAGGEAEAFF
NA NA TRBJ1-6 TRBV9 TGTGCCAGCAGCGTCTCGGGATCCTATAATTCACCCCTCCACTTT CASSVSGSYNSPLHF
NA NA TRBJ1-3 TRBV6-4 TGTGCCAGCAGTGCCGGAGCGGGAAACACCATATATTTT CASSAGAGNTIYF
NA TRBD1 TRBJ1-5 TRBV19 TGTGCCAGTGTAGGACAGGGGAATCAGCCCCAGCATTTT CASVGQGNQPQHF
many NA TRBJ1-6 TRBV6-5 TGTGCCAGCAGTTCCCAGGTTGAGTCACCCCTCCACTTT CASSSQVESPLHF
NA TRBD2 TRBJ2-5 TRBV28 TGTGCCAGCAGCTCCTGGGGAGGGAGGGTTGTCGAGGAGACCCAGTACTTC CASSSWGGRVVEETQYF
once NA TRBJ1-6 TRBV27 TGTGCCAGCAGGACTTTCGGGGAGGGGAATTCACCCCTCCACTTT CASRTFGEGNSPLHF
few NA TRBJ1-3 TRBV29-1 TGCAGCGTCCATGTGTGGGGCCTCTCTGGAAACACCATATATTTT CSVHVWGLSGNTIYF
NA TRBD2 TRBJ2-3 TRBV5-1 TGCGCCAGCAGCTTACCGATAGCGGGGGGCCCTAGCACAGATACGCAGTATTTT CASSLPIAGGPSTDTQYF
NA NA TRBJ1-2 TRBV28 TGTGCCAGCAGTCTCAAACCCTCAGGGTTCGATGGCTACACCTTC CASSLKPSGFDGYTF
NA TRBD2 TRBJ2-5 TRBV7-3 TGTGCCAGCAGCCCGGGACTAGAGAAGACCCAGTACTTC CASSPGLEKTQYF
few TRBD1 TRBJ1-5 TRBV30 TGTGCCTGGAGTCCCCAGGGGGCTCAGCCCCAGCATTTT CAWSPQGAQPQHF
NA NA TRBJ1-1 TRBV6-1 TGTGCCAGCAGTGAAGCGGCGGGAGCCAGGGTCGGGGTAGCTTTCTTT CASSEAAGARVGVAFF
NA TRBD2 TRBJ2-1 TRBV9 TGTGCCAGCAGCGTAGATAGCGGGGGATACAATGAGCAGTTCTTC CASSVDSGGYNEQFF
NA NA TRBJ1-1 TRBV7-2 TGTGCCAGCAGCTCGGACAGAAGCCCAGGTGAAGCTTTCTTT CASSSDRSPGEAFF
few TRBD1 TRBJ2-2 TRBV6-4 TGTGCCAGCAGACAGGGGGCTGAGACCGGGGAGCTGTTTTTT CASRQGAETGELFF
NA TRBD2 TRBJ2-1 TRBV19 TGTGCCAGTACCCCTATAGCGGGGGGGCCTCCTGAGCAGTTCTTC CASTPIAGGPPEQFF
NA TRBD2 TRBJ2-1 TRBV5-1 TGCGCCAGCAGCCCTGCTGGGGGGGACTACAATGAGCAGTTCTTC CASSPAGGDYNEQFF
NA NA TRBJ1-6 TRBV12-3/TRBV12-4 TGTGCCAGCAAATCGGGGGGTTCACCCCTCCACTTT CASKSGGSPLHF
NA TRBD2 TRBJ2-2 TRBV4-3 TGCGCCAGCAGCCGAGTAATAGCGGGTAACACCGGGGAGCTGTTTTTT CASSRVIAGNTGELFF
few NA TRBJ2-1 TRBV3-1/TRBV3-2 TGTGCCAGCAGCCCTCGCCCACTATACAATGAGCAGTTCTTC CASSPRPLYNEQFF
NA NA TRBJ1-3 TRBV19 TGTGCCAGTACCCCCTCGGGAAACTCTGGAAACACCATATATTTT CASTPSGNSGNTIYF
once TRBD1 TRBJ1-1 TRBV19 TGTGCCAGTAGGAACCGGGACAGGGGTTTTGGAACTGAAGCTTTCTTT CASRNRDRGFGTEAFF
NA NA TRBJ2-5 TRBV3-1/TRBV3-2 TGTGCCAGCAGCCAAGAGGGGGGCCAAGAGACCCAGTACTTC CASSQEGGQETQYF
NA TRBD2 TRBJ2-3 TRBV24-1 TGTGCCACCAGTGGAGCGGGGGGCCTCACAGATACGCAGTATTTT CATSGAGGLTDTQYF
few NA TRBJ1-2 TRBV6-5 TGTGCCAGCAGTTACTCGAGGAGCGGGGATGGCTACACCTTC CASSYSRSGDGYTF
NA NA TRBJ1-2 TRBV28 TGTGCCAGCAGTTTATCGGCTTCGGACATAGGAGGCTACACCTTC CASSLSASDIGGYTF
NA NA TRBJ1-4 TRBV10-2 TGCGCCAGCAGTGGGCAGGGGCCGCGAGAAAAACTGTTTTTT CASSGQGPREKLFF
NA TRBD1 TRBJ1-1 TRBV6-4 TGTGCCAGCAGACAGGGGGCGAACACTGAAGCTTTCTTT CASRQGANTEAFF
NA NA TRBJ2-1 TRBV5-1 TGCGCCAGCAGCCCTAGGGGCGTGTCCTACAATGAGCAGTTCTTC CASSPRGVSYNEQFF
NA TRBD2 TRBJ2-1 TRBV4-2 TGTGCCAGCAGCCAGGACCTGAGCGGGGGGGCCTATGAGCAGTTCTTC CASSQDLSGGAYEQFF
NA TRBD1 TRBJ1-5 TRBV2 TGTGCCAGCCGGGAGTCACCGACAGGGTCTCAGCCCCAGCATTTT CASRESPTGSQPQHF